One sample yielded the 10 T cell receptor beta chains listed below, sequenced in a study of blood T cell repertoires in COVID-19. Only in-frame clones appear in the TCRdb table, and some are missing; sequencing was by immunoSEQ multiplex PCR. The data hold roughly 57,000 clones, with 60% to 85% observed a single time. Input material: peripheral blood. All receptors derive from a young man with COVID-19, enrolled during active disease.

The chain couples TRBV19 to TRBJ1-5, with D possibly being TRBD1 (5 bases). Trimming took 3 bases from V and 2 from J, leaving 11 bases between them. The CDR3 has 15 amino acids. Germline V lookup: CDR1 LNHDA, CDR2 SQIVND (reference sequence). The CDR3 here is CASSIAGVGNQPQHF. The CDR3 DNA reads TGTGCCAGTAGTATCGCGGGGGTCGGCAATCAGCCCCAGCATTTT.

This clone appeared many times. This CDR3 reads CASSLAIVVSNQPQHF. The CDR3 nucleotides read TGTGCCAGCAGCTTGGCCATAGTGGTGAGCAATCAGCCCCAGCATTTT. The rearrangement links TRBV5-6 to TRBJ1-5; no clear D. Germline values: CDR1 SGHDT, CDR2 YYEEEE. V gave up 0 bases and J gave up 1 base, with 11 bases separating them. This CDR3 has 16 amino acids.

V usage is TRBV7-2 and J usage is TRBJ2-3, with TRBD2 matching over 8 bases. Germline V gene lookup returns CDR1 SGHTA and CDR2 FQGNSA. Trimming took 3 bases from V and 4 from J; bases not matched to a gene: 6. CDR3 length equals 15 residues. The CDR3, as DNA: TGTGCCAGCAGCTTTCCCCGGGGGGGGCCAGATACGCAGTATTTT. It yields the protein CASSFPRGGPDTQYF. The full variable domain, its missing parts supplied by reference TRBV7-2 and TRBJ2-3, is GAGVSQSPSNKVTEKGKDVELRCDPISGHTALYWYRQSLGQGLEFLIYFQGNSAPDKSGLPSDRFSAERTGGSVSTLTIQRTQQEDSAVYLCASSFPRGGPDTQYFGPGTRLTVL.

The V gene is TRBV27, the J gene TRBJ1-3; 7 nucleotides line up with TRBD1. Germline values: CDR1 MNHEY, CDR2 SMNVEV (reference sequence). The CDR3 extends over 15 amino acids. The V gene end was trimmed by 0 bases and the J gene end by 4 bases; junction bases not matched to a gene: 3. The CDR3, as DNA: TGTGCCAGCAGTTTATCGTGGGGACAGGGAAACACCATATATTTT. It encodes CASSLSWGQGNTIYF.

This clone showed up just once. V gene TRBV19 combines with J gene TRBJ1-2; TRBD1 matches 10 bases. This CDR3 region has 15 residues. The V gene end was trimmed by 5 bases and the J gene end by 3 bases; junction bases not matched to a gene: 6. CDR1 is LNHDA, CDR2 SQIVND, per germline (reference sequence). The chain's CDR3 is CASSPGQGDYYGYTF. CDR3 sequence (DNA): TGTGCCAGTAGTCCAGGACAGGGGGACTACTATGGCTACACCTTC.

The chain joins TRBV5-5 to TRBJ2-7; no reliable D call. CDR3 length equals 13 residues. CDR1 is SGHKS and CDR2 is YYEKEE in the germline V gene (reference sequence). V lost 4 bases and J 1 base, leaving 9 bases between the germline ends. The CDR3 DNA reads TGTGCCAGCAGCCTCTTTGTTTCCTACGAGCAGTACTTC. Its protein is CASSLFVSYEQYF.

The chain carries TRBV30 and TRBJ1-6; D is unresolved. From germline, CDR1 is GTSNPN and CDR2 SVGIG (reference sequence). V was shortened by 3 bases and J by 10 bases, with 16 bases between the two germline ends. The CDR3 is 14 amino acids. The CDR3: CAWSYDPGKSPLHF. The CDR3, as DNA: TGTGCCTGGAGCTACGACCCGGGGAAATCACCCCTCCACTTT.

This clone has a single count. J is TRBJ2-6 and V is TRBV30, with D unclear. Germline loops: CDR1 GTSNPN, CDR2 SVGIG (reference sequence). V lost 6 bases to trimming and J lost 1 base, with 10 bases between them. The CDR3 length is 14 residues. The CDR3 nucleotides are TGTGCCTGCCCGCCACAGTCTGGGGCCAACGTCCTGACTTTC. It encodes CACPPQSGANVLTF.

Worth noting for this clone: Sequence at one end of the junction differs from germline and may be a read error. CDR3 DNA sequence: TGTGCCAGCAGCGGACAGGGGGGCTCTGGGACCAACGTCCTGACTTTC. This sequence encodes CASSGQGGSGTNVLTF. The V call is TRBV3-1 (or the pseudogene TRBV3-2), the J call TRBJ2-6; 10 bases match TRBD1. The CDR3 runs 16 residues. Germline loops: CDR1 LGHDT, CDR2 YNNKEL (reference sequence).

This clone was seen a handful of times. This chain links TRBV29-1 with TRBJ2-7, with D possibly TRBD2 on 6 matching bases. Germline values: CDR1 SQVTM, CDR2 ANQGSEA. CDR3 length: 12 amino acids. Trimming left V 6 bases short and J 2 bases short, with 11 bases between. The CDR3 sequence is CSVRLDTYEQYF. CDR3 sequence (DNA): TGCAGCGTCAGACTAGATACCTACGAGCAGTACTTC.